A selection of T cell receptor beta chains follows, all from one sample in a study of shared clonotypes between healthy human individuals. Some clones are missing from TCRdb's copy, which holds only in-frame ones; the method was immunoSEQ multiplex PCR. The table lists some 650,000 clones, around 97% of them singletons. Sequencing input: naive CD4+ T cells sorted from blood. The receptors stem from a woman in her thirties in good health. Each CDR3 is given with its conserved first and last residue. The D gene is left open where the match is weak. Not all rows give a size; the values are once, few, many and, for expanded clones, a class.

d_call clone_size j_call v_call cdr3_length cdr3_nt cdr3_aa
- - TRBJ2-1 TRBV6-7 13 TGTGCCAGCAAGGCGGGGGCTCACAATGAGCAGTTCTTC CASKAGAHNEQFF
- - TRBJ1-6 TRBV27 16 TGTGCCAGCACCCACCTGACGGAGTTTTATAATTCACCCCTCCACTTT CASTHLTEFYNSPLHF
TRBD2 - TRBJ2-7 TRBV6-6 15 TGTGCCAGCAGGAAACTAGCGGGAGGGGCCCACGAGCAGTACTTC CASRKLAGGAHEQYF
- - TRBJ2-7 TRBV7-8 16 TGTGCCAGCAGTTCTAAGGCTGGCGCCCTCGTCGGCGAGCAGTACTTC CASSSKAGALVGEQYF
TRBD2 - TRBJ2-1 TRBV19 17 TGTGCCAGTAGTATTGGCGGTTTAGCGGGAGTCGGCAATGAGCAGTTCTTC CASSIGGLAGVGNEQFF
- - TRBJ2-7 TRBV27 18 TGTGCCAGCAGTTTAGGGGGAACCGGGACTCTAACGAACTACGAGCAGTACTTC CASSLGGTGTLTNYEQYF
- - TRBJ2-7 TRBV28 14 TGTGCCAGCAGTACTGGGGGCAGCTCCTACGAGCAGTACTTC CASSTGGSSYEQYF
TRBD1 - TRBJ2-4 TRBV13 18 TGTGCCAGCAGGAAGGACAGGGGGCCCTCCAAGACAAAAAACATTCAGTACTTC CASRKDRGPSKTKNIQYF
- - TRBJ2-1 TRBV29-1 13 TGCAGCGTTCCGGTCCGCTCCTACAATGAGCAGTTCTTC CSVPVRSYNEQFF
- - TRBJ2-7 TRBV28 14 TGTGCCAGCAGTAATCCGGGTTACTCCTACGAGCAGTACTTC CASSNPGYSYEQYF
TRBD1 - TRBJ1-5 TRBV2 16 TGTGCCAGCAGGCTGGGACAGGGGCGAGGCAATCAGCCCCAGCATTTT CASRLGQGRGNQPQHF
- once TRBJ2-3 TRBV5-1 11 TGCGCCAGCACGAGCACAGATACGCAGTATTTT CASTSTDTQYF
TRBD2 few TRBJ2-4 TRBV13 16 TGTGCCAGCAGCTCCGGACTAGCGGGGGCCAAAAACATTCAGTACTTC CASSSGLAGAKNIQYF
- - TRBJ2-7 TRBV5-1 15 TGCGCCAGCAGCTTGGATTCTGCACAGATCTACGAGCAGTACTTC CASSLDSAQIYEQYF
- - TRBJ2-5 TRBV18 14 TGTGCCAGCTCACCACCGATCGTCAGGGAGACCCAGTACTTC CASSPPIVRETQYF
TRBD2 - TRBJ2-4 TRBV10-3 14 TGTGCCGAACTAGCGGGAGTTGTCAAAAACATTCAGTACTTC CAELAGVVKNIQYF
- - TRBJ2-7 TRBV7-2 13 TGTGCCAGCAGCTTGCCTAGCGCCTACGAGCAGTACTTC CASSLPSAYEQYF
- - TRBJ1-1 TRBV18 13 TGTGCCAGCTCTCGAACGGGCGGCTCTGAAGCTTTCTTT CASSRTGGSEAFF
- - TRBJ2-6 TRBV5-1 15 TGCGCCAGCAGCCTACATAGCTCTGGGGCCAACGTCCTGACTTTC CASSLHSSGANVLTF
- once TRBJ2-7 TRBV9 15 TGTGCCAGCAGCCCCAAAATCCAGGGAGACAGAGAGCAGTACTTC CASSPKIQGDREQYF
- - TRBJ1-1 TRBV4-1 16 TGCGCCAGCAGCCAAGAACTGCGCAGGATGAACACTGAAGCTTTCTTT CASSQELRRMNTEAFF
TRBD2 - TRBJ2-7 TRBV7-9 15 TGTGCCAGCAGCCCACAGTTGCGGGAGGTCAACGAGCAGTACTTC CASSPQLREVNEQYF
- - TRBJ1-4 TRBV5-1 16 TGCGCCAGCAGCCCAAATCGGGACCCTGGATGGGAAAAACTGTTTTTT CASSPNRDPGWEKLFF
- - TRBJ2-7 TRBV5-1 15 TGCGCCAGCAGCCCAAATAGTCAGAGGGGAAGCGAGCAGTACTTC CASSPNSQRGSEQYF
- - TRBJ2-5 TRBV19 13 TGTGCCAGTAGCCCAGGGTGGGGGGAGACCCAGTACTTC CASSPGWGETQYF
TRBD1 - TRBJ1-4 TRBV6-6 14 TGTGCCAGCAGGACCGACAGGGGGGCTGAAAAACTGTTTTTT CASRTDRGAEKLFF
- - TRBJ2-7 TRBV9 13 TGTGCCAGCAGCGCCGGGAGCTCCTACGAGCAGTACTTC CASSAGSSYEQYF
- - TRBJ2-2 TRBV10-2 16 TGCGCCAGCAGTGGAGGAGGGAGTTATTCCACCGGGGAGCTGTTTTTT CASSGGGSYSTGELFF
TRBD2 - TRBJ2-1 TRBV28 12 TGTGCCAGTCGACTAGCGGACAATGAGCAGTTCTTC CASRLADNEQFF
- - TRBJ1-4 TRBV7-2 17 TGTGCCAGCAGCTTACTCACCAAGGGGGGGGCACGAGAAAAACTGTTTTTT CASSLLTKGGAREKLFF
- - TRBJ2-5 TRBV30 12 TGTGCCTGGAGTCCGGGGCAAGAGACCCAGTACTTC CAWSPGQETQYF
- once TRBJ2-2 TRBV11-3 15 TGTGCCAGCAGCTCGACCCCCATTGAGGGCGGGGAGCTGTTTTTT CASSSTPIEGGELFF
TRBD2 - TRBJ2-3 TRBV28 14 TGTGCCGCGAGAGCGGGAGTGAGCACAGATACGCAGTATTTT CAARAGVSTDTQYF
- - TRBJ2-2 TRBV7-3 13 TGTGCCAGCAGCCCCGGGTACGCCGGGGAGCTGTTTTTT CASSPGYAGELFF
- - TRBJ2-7 TRBV7-2 12 TGTGCCAGCAGCTTAAAGGATTACGAGCAGTACTTC CASSLKDYEQYF
- - TRBJ2-5 TRBV5-6 14 TGTGCCAGCAGCTTGGATTCGGTAGTTGAGACCCAGTACTTC CASSLDSVVETQYF
- - TRBJ1-2 TRBV28 12 TGTGCCAGCCGGACGGCAAACTATGGCTACACCTTC CASRTANYGYTF
- - TRBJ2-1 TRBV19 14 TGTGCCAGTGTGGCGGGTTTCTCCTACAATGAGCAGTTCTTC CASVAGFSYNEQFF
- - TRBJ1-1 TRBV28 14 TGTGCCAGCAGTCCCCCCAGGGGCTTCACTGAAGCTTTCTTT CASSPPRGFTEAFF
TRBD1 - TRBJ1-5 TRBV5-1 18 TGCGCCAGCAGCTTGGAGGGACAGGGGGTGACACGCAATCAGCCCCAGCATTTT CASSLEGQGVTRNQPQHF
TRBD2 - TRBJ2-2 TRBV6-5 16 TGTGCCAGCAGTTACTCTGGCGGGAGGCGCACCGGGGAGCTGTTTTTT CASSYSGGRRTGELFF
- once TRBJ2-7 TRBV27 13 TGTGCCAGCAAGAGACAGGCCCGCTACGAGCAGTACTTC CASKRQARYEQYF
- - TRBJ2-2 TRBV5-1 13 TGCGCCAGCAGCTTTGAGAACACCGGGGAGCTGTTTTTT CASSFENTGELFF
- - TRBJ1-3 TRBV19 15 TGTGCCAGTAGTATGGCAGGCTACTCTGGAAACACCATATATTTT CASSMAGYSGNTIYF
- - TRBJ2-2 TRBV19 15 TGTGCCAGTAGTTCCCGGGGACTTGCCTTCGGGGAGCTGTTTTTT CASSSRGLAFGELFF
- - TRBJ2-7 TRBV28 13 TGTGCCAGCAGTTTTGGGGGCCCCTACGAGCAGTACTTC CASSFGGPYEQYF
TRBD1 - TRBJ2-2 TRBV2 16 TGTGCCAGCAGTGTTGACAGGGGACGGAACACCGGGGAGCTGTTTTTT CASSVDRGRNTGELFF
- - TRBJ1-1 TRBV5-4 14 TGTGCCAGCAGCCTCCGGGACACGAACACTGAAGCTTTCTTT CASSLRDTNTEAFF
TRBD1 - TRBJ2-2 TRBV28 16 TGTGCCAGCAGTTTTGCTGGGACAGGGAACACCGGGGAGCTGTTTTTT CASSFAGTGNTGELFF
- - TRBJ1-6 TRBV30 15 TGTGCCTGGAGTTCTCTGGGTAGAGCTCGTTCACCCCTCCACTTT CAWSSLGRARSPLHF
- - TRBJ2-3 TRBV14 16 TGTGCCAGCAGCCCGGTAGAGGGGTTGACCACAGATACGCAGTATTTT CASSPVEGLTTDTQYF
- - TRBJ1-5 TRBV2 12 TGTGCCAGCAGTGAACAGACGCAGCCCCAGCATTTT CASSEQTQPQHF
TRBD2 - TRBJ2-5 TRBV5-1 14 TGCGCCAGCAGCTTTAGCGGGAAACAAGAGACCCAGTACTTC CASSFSGKQETQYF